The 8 T cell receptor beta chains given below trace back to one sample, sequenced in a study of blood T cell repertoires in COVID-19. Using immunoSEQ multiplex PCR, the repertoire was profiled, and TCRdb retains in-frame clones only, with some absent. Here the sample spans about 130,000 clones, about 79% being singletons. Sample: peripheral blood. The source of these receptors is a woman aged 45-65 years with acute or convalescent COVID-19.

This clone was counted a few times. This rearrangement joins TRBV24-1 to TRBJ2-1, with D maybe TRBD1 (6 bases). Germline V gives CDR1 KGHDR, CDR2 SFDVKD. The CDR3 covers 15 residues. The germline V and J ends were trimmed by 9 bases and 2 bases, with 16 bases remaining between them. CDR3 residues: CATSRGGPPYNEQFF. In nucleotides, the CDR3 is TGTGCCACCTCCAGGGGTGGACCTCCCTACAATGAGCAGTTCTTC.

The J gene is TRBJ1-2, the V gene TRBV6-4; TRBD1 matches 7 bases. V was clipped by 6 bases and J by 7 bases; unmatched bases: 11. The CDR3 contains 14 residues. Germline loops: CDR1 MRHNA, CDR2 SNTAGT. The DNA of the CDR3 is TGTGCCAGCAGCGACAACGACAGGGTGGGTGGCTACACCTTC. It translates to CASSDNDRVGGYTF.

A single count supports this clone. The chain couples TRBV5-1 to TRBJ1-1; TRBD1 aligns across 8 bases. With V trimmed by 1 base and J by 3 bases, 14 bases remained unmatched. CDR1 is SGHRS and CDR2 is YFSETQ in the germline V gene. The CDR3 contains 18 residues. The CDR3 DNA follows: TGCGCCAGCAGCTTGTCGATAACAGGGGGGAGGGTGGACACTGAAGCTTTCTTT. This sequence encodes CASSLSITGGRVDTEAFF.

The chain carries TRBV5-1 and TRBJ1-1; D remains unclear. Germline V gives CDR1 SGHRS, CDR2 YFSETQ. The V and J ends lost 4 bases and 4 bases respectively, with 8 bases between them. The CDR3 loop spans 12 amino acids. CDR3 protein: CASSAGGTEAFF. The CDR3 DNA is TGCGCCAGCAGCGCGGGTGGCACTGAAGCTTTCTTT. Combining the CDR3 with reference TRBV5-1 and TRBJ1-1 gives the whole variable domain KAGVTQTPRYLIKTRGQQVTLSCSPISGHRSVSWYQQTPGQGLQFLFEYFSETQRNKGNFPGRFSGRQFSNSRSEMNVSTLELGDSALYLCASSAGGTEAFFGQGTRLTVV.

This sequence joins TRBV19 and TRBJ2-7; 8 nucleotides agree with TRBD1. From germline, CDR1 is LNHDA and CDR2 SQIVND (reference sequence). This CDR3 comprises 14 residues. V lost 5 bases and J lost 5; bases outside the gene matches: 8. The DNA for the CDR3 is TGTGCCAGTAGTCCGACAGGGGAATCCGACGAGCAGTACTTC. It translates to CASSPTGESDEQYF. The full variable domain, rest sourced from reference TRBV19 and TRBJ2-7, is DGGITQSPKYLFRKEGQNVTLSCEQNLNHDAMYWYRQDPGQGLRLIYYSQIVNDFQKGDIAEGYSVSREKKESFPLTVTSAQKNPTAFYLCASSPTGESDEQYFGPGTRLTVT.

V and J are TRBV9 and TRBJ2-1; TRBD2 matches at 10 bases. J gave up 7 bases and V 0 bases, and 4 bases lay outside the gene matches. The length of the CDR3 is 15 residues. Germline V gene data show CDR1 as SGDLS and CDR2 as YYNGEE. CDR3 residues: CASSVGGLATNEQFF. DNA of the CDR3: TGTGCCAGCAGCGTAGGGGGACTAGCGACAAATGAGCAGTTCTTC.

The chain joins TRBV15 to TRBJ2-7, with D possibly TRBD1 on 7 matching bases. This CDR3 contains 16 residues. V shed 1 base and J shed 2 bases, with 15 bases lying between them. Germline V gene sequence: CDR1 LNHNV, CDR2 YYDKDF (reference sequence). In nucleotides, the CDR3 is TGTGCCACCAGCAGAGTGGGCAGGGGGGTTACCTACGAGCAGTACTTC. It translates to CATSRVGRGVTYEQYF.

The chain carries TRBV6-5 and TRBJ2-7; TRBD2 is a possible D gene (5 bases). The CDR3 has 14 residues. Trimming shortened V by 0 bases and J by 2 bases, and 8 bases separated the two germline ends. Per germline, CDR1 MNHEY and CDR2 SVGAGI. The CDR3 sequence: CASSYSVGTYEQYF. Written as DNA, the CDR3 is TGTGCCAGCAGTTACTCGGTCGGGACCTACGAGCAGTACTTC.